These 18 T cell receptor beta chains share one sample of origin, sequenced in a study of T cell repertoires in cytomegalovirus infection. A single record per CDR3 protein comes from TCRdb applying MiXCR to the reads. The sample has fewer than 850,000 distinct CDR3 sequences; almost 30% are singletons. These receptors' targets are unknown. Sequencing was performed on cultured CD8+ T cells from PBMCs, taken from culture after CMV antigen stimulation. These TCRs come from a human donor in good health (CMV status not recorded). Some clones in this sample may be carry-over from other donors' samples.

There are a few counts of this clonotype. The chain uses TRBV6-1 and TRBJ2-1; 9 bases map to TRBD2. CDR3 length: 14 amino acids. With 8 bases clipped from V and 5 bases from J, the junction kept 7 bases outside the gene matches. Germline V gene lookup returns CDR1 MNHNS and CDR2 SASEGT. CDR3 DNA: TGTGCCAGCCTGCGGGGGGGGGCCGACAATGAGCAGTTCTTC. Its protein is CASLRGGADNEQFF.

The DNA of the CDR3 is TGTGCCAGCAGCTTAGGTTACCCCTACGAGCAGTGCGTC. It translates to CASSLGYPYEQCV. The gene calls are TRBV7-2 and TRBJ2-7; D call uncertain. The length of the CDR3 is 13 residues. CDR1 and CDR2 (germline): SGHTA, FQGNSA.

This rearrangement joins TRBV7-9 to TRBJ1-2; D remains unclear. CDR1 and CDR2 from the germline V gene are SEHNR and FQNEAQ (reference sequence). The length of the CDR3 is 17 residues. V dropped 0 bases and J dropped 0 bases, with 14 bases sitting between them. CDR3 amino acids: CASSLADQRVANYGYTF. In nucleotides, the CDR3 is TGTGCCAGCAGCTTAGCGGATCAGCGAGTTGCTAACTATGGCTACACCTTC.

This clonotype was observed once. The V call is TRBV9, the J call TRBJ2-2; D possibly matches TRBD1 or TRBD2 (5 bases each). CDR3 length: 15 amino acids. V dropped 4 bases and J dropped 7 bases, with 17 bases sitting between them. CDR1 and CDR2 (germline): SGDLS, YYNGEE. DNA for the CDR3: TGTGCCAGCAGCAGCCGGACGAGGGGTGTCGGGGAGCTGTTTTTT. This sequence encodes CASSSRTRGVGELFF.

The chain is built from TRBV25-1 and TRBJ2-7; no reliable D call. Germline V gene lookup returns CDR1 MGHDK and CDR2 SYGVNS. The CDR3 extends over 10 amino acids. Trimming cost V 6 bases and J 3 bases, with 3 bases left between them. The CDR3, as DNA: TGTGCCAGCAGATTCTACGAGCAGTACTTC. Protein: CASRFYEQYF.

V and J are TRBV7-6 and TRBJ2-3; D is perhaps TRBD1 (6 bases). In germline, CDR1 is SGHVS, CDR2 FNYEAQ. Trimming took off 5 bases at V and 4 bases at J, with 16 bases between the two ends. The length of the CDR3 is 15 residues. CDR3 sequence (DNA): TGTGCCAGCAGCCGCAGGGGATTAGGACCAGATACGCAGTATTTT. It specifies CASSRRGLGPDTQYF.

This chain links TRBV4-3 with TRBJ2-7; 10 positions agree with TRBD1. From germline, CDR1 is LGHNA and CDR2 YSLEER. The J segment lost 4 bases and the V segment lost 0 bases, leaving 15 bases of the junction unmatched. This CDR3 spans 19 amino acids. The CDR3, as DNA: TGCGCCAGCAGCCAAGATTGGGGATACTCCGGGACAGGGGATTACGAGCAGTACGTC. Its translation: CASSQDWGYSGTGDYEQYV.

This clonotype was recorded many times. This chain links TRBV6-1 with TRBJ1-6; 7 bases are a match to TRBD1. CDR3 length: 15 amino acids. Germline assignment: CDR1 MNHNS and CDR2 SASEGT. Trimming removed 5 bases from V and 4 bases from J; junction bases left unmatched: 5. The DNA for the CDR3 is TGTGCCAGCAGTTACGGGACAGAATATAATTCACCCCTCCACTTT. This gives the protein CASSYGTEYNSPLHF.

About this clonotype itself: This may be a read error, as it is one base from a much larger clone. V and J are TRBV12-3 or TRBV12-4 and TRBJ2-2; 13 bases map to TRBD2. The CDR3 totals 19 residues. V lost 8 bases to trimming and J lost 2 bases; unmatched junction nucleotides: 14. The CDR3 region has the DNA TGTGCCAGCGGCCCGGGACTAGCGGGGTGGAAAGGAAACACCGGGGAGCTGTTTTTT. This sequence encodes CASGPGLAGWKGNTGELFF.

This chain connects TRBV11-2 to TRBJ2-3; D gene ambiguous. Germline lookup yields CDR1 SGHAT and CDR2 FQNNGV. This CDR3 comprises 12 residues. V lost 7 bases and J lost 5, with 10 bases in between. CDR3 nucleotides: TGTGCCAGCATCCAGCCCGGAGATACGCAGTATTTT. Its protein product is CASIQPGDTQYF.

The chain couples TRBV5-1 to TRBJ2-3, with 7 bases matching TRBD1. The V gene's germline CDR1 is SGHRS and CDR2 YFSETQ. Trimming took 3 bases from V and 0 from J; bases not matched to a gene: 10. This CDR3 region has 17 residues. The CDR3 DNA follows: TGCGCCAGCAGCTCTTCCGGGACAGATATTAGCACAGATACGCAGTATTTT. This translates into CASSSSGTDISTDTQYF.

This clonotype has a handful of counts. V is TRBV7-9 and J is TRBJ1-5; D is unresolved. In germline, CDR1 is SEHNR, CDR2 FQNEAQ (reference sequence). Deletions cut 5 bases from V and 0 bases from J, with 8 bases between. The CDR3 has 14 residues. Here the CDR3 DNA reads TGTGCCAGCAGCGGTAGGGATAGCAATCAGCCCCAGCATTTT. It encodes CASSGRDSNQPQHF.

In its sample, this clonotype was seen many times. The chain employs TRBV7-6 and TRBJ1-4, with D hard to call. The germline V gene encodes CDR1 SGHVS and CDR2 FNYEAQ. V lost 6 bases, J lost 15 bases, and 17 bases lay in between. The CDR3 spans 12 residues. In DNA, the CDR3 is TGTGCCAGCAGTCCCCGGGAAGGGATGATGTTTTTT. Its translation is CASSPREGMMFF.

The chain combines TRBV27 with TRBJ2-5, with TRBD1 matching 7 bases. This CDR3 spans 17 amino acids. Germline CDR1 is MNHEY and CDR2 is SMNVEV (reference sequence). Trimming cost V 1 base and J 1 base; bases outside gene matches: 9. The CDR3 region is CASSLFWQGEAQETQYF. The CDR3, as DNA: TGTGCCAGCAGTTTATTTTGGCAGGGGGAAGCCCAAGAGACCCAGTACTTC.

This clonotype was observed once. This could be a read error, since a much larger clone is one nucleotide away. The CDR3: CANRPEGGLREETQYF. The CDR3 bases are TGTGCCAACAGACCCGAGGGGGGATTGCGGGAAGAGACCCAGTACTTC. This sequence joins TRBV7-2 and TRBJ2-5; the D call may be TRBD1 or TRBD2 (6 bases each). Germline-derived CDR1 and CDR2 are SGHTA and FQGNSA. This CDR3 region has 16 residues. The V end lost 10 bases, the J end lost 3 bases, and 24 bases lay between the germline ends.

This clonotype turned up a few times. The V call is TRBV6-2 or TRBV6-3, the J call TRBJ1-2, with D possibly matching TRBD1 (6 bases). Germline lookup yields CDR1 MNHEY and CDR2 SVGEGT. CDR3 length: 14 residues. Trimming removed 2 bases from V and 12 bases from J, with 19 bases in between. Here the CDR3 DNA reads TGTGCCAGCAGTTACATCGGGACACTGACTCCGGACACCTTC. Residues: CASSYIGTLTPDTF.

This clonotype was recorded many times. The CDR3 loop is CASSFDTAYEQYF. CDR3 in DNA: TGTGCCAGCAGCTTCGACACCGCCTACGAGCAGTACTTC. V and J are TRBV7-8 and TRBJ2-7; no definite D call. Germline CDR1 and CDR2: SGHVS and FQNEAQ. The CDR3 totals 13 residues. The ends were cut back, 3 bases at V and 2 bases at J, with 8 bases in the middle.

This rearrangement joins TRBV11-2 to TRBJ2-2; D ambiguous. Germline CDR1 SGHAT, CDR2 FQNNGV. Trimming pared 1 base from V and 3 bases from J, leaving 6 bases between. The CDR3 is made up of 14 amino acids. This CDR3 reads CASSLARHTGELFF. The CDR3 region has the DNA TGTGCCAGCAGCTTAGCCAGACACACCGGGGAGCTGTTTTTT.